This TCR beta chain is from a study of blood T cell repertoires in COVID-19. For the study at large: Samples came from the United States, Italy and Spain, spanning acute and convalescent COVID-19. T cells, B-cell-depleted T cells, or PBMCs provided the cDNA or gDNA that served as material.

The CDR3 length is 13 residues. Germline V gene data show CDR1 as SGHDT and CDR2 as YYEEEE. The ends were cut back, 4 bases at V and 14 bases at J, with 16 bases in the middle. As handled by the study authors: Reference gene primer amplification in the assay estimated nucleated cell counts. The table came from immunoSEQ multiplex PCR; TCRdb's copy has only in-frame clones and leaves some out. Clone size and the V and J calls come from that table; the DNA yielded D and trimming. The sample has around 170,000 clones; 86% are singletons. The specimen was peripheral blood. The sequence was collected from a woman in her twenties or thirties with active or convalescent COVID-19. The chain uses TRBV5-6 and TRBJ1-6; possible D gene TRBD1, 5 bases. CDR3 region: CASSGIDRVSLHF. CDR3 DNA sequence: TGTGCCAGCAGCGGAATCGACAGAGTATCCCTCCACTTT.